This T cell receptor beta chain was identified during a study of blood T cell repertoires in COVID-19. From germline, CDR1 is LGHNA and CDR2 YNFKEQ. The CDR3 is 14 amino acids. Trimming took off 4 bases at V and 2 bases at J, with 12 bases between the two ends. TCRdb's copy holds only in-frame clones and misses some; the assay was immunoSEQ multiplex PCR. Among roughly 200,000 clones, around 85% were seen once, and the ten largest hold more than 5.5%. Residents of about 25 US areas, aged roughly 18 to 89 years, made up the participants. Sequences were obtained from PBMCs or T cells enriched from blood (not recorded which). The TCR was taken from a man aged 35-49 years who had recovered from COVID-19. The chain has TRBV4-2 and TRBJ2-7; TRBD2 might be the D (7 bases). The CDR3 reads CASSPSGTTYEQYF. In nucleotides, the CDR3 is TGTGCCAGCAGCCCAAGCGGGACAACCTACGAGCAGTACTTC.